One sample yielded the 7 T cell receptor beta chains listed below, sequenced in a study of shared clonotypes between healthy human individuals. Method: immunoSEQ multiplex PCR; TCRdb's copy keeps in-frame clones and lacks some. The top ten clones hold 0.35% to 0.45% of a sample with 2 million to 3 million clones, under 95% of them seen once. Sequencing input: naive CD4+ T cells from PBMCs. Subset defined: CD45RA+ positively selected. The receptors stem from a man aged 18 to 35 in good health. Some clones in this sample may be carry-over from other donors' samples.

J is TRBJ1-1 and V is TRBV10-1; D possibly corresponds to TRBD1 (6 bases). CDR3 length equals 15 residues. Germline V lookup: CDR1 WNHNN, CDR2 SYGVQD (reference sequence). V was cut by 8 bases and J by 1 base, with 17 bases left in between. Here the CDR3 DNA reads TGCGCCAGCCAAGAAACGGGACAAACGAACACTGAAGCTTTCTTT. Its protein is CASQETGQTNTEAFF.

This chain joins TRBV28 and TRBJ1-2, with D hard to call. The CDR3 loop spans 12 amino acids. The germline V gene encodes CDR1 MDHEN and CDR2 SYDVKM. V was clipped by 2 bases and J by 8 bases, with 9 bases between them. This chain's CDR3 is CASSLVGIGYTF. In nucleotides, the CDR3 is TGTGCCAGCAGTTTAGTGGGAATCGGCTACACCTTC.

This chain uses TRBV10-3 with TRBJ2-1, with a possible D match to TRBD1 (6 bases). Germline values: CDR1 ENHRY, CDR2 SYGVKD. The CDR3 covers 15 residues. Trimming left V 6 bases short and J 6 bases short, with 18 bases between. In nucleotides, the CDR3 is TGTGCCATCAGAATACAGGGCTCGGGATTCAATGAGCAGTTCTTC. Residues: CAIRIQGSGFNEQFF.

The chain has TRBV6-5 and TRBJ2-3; D may match TRBD1 or TRBD2 (5 bases each). V gave up 6 bases and J gave up 3 bases, with 13 bases separating them. Germline lookup yields CDR1 MNHEY and CDR2 SVGAGI. CDR3 size: 14 residues. The chain's CDR3 is CASRWDGATDTQYF. The DNA for the CDR3 is TGTGCCAGCAGATGGGACGGCGCGACAGATACGCAGTATTTT.

This chain uses TRBV19 with TRBJ1-2; no firm D call. The CDR3 consists of 13 residues. V lost 10 bases, J lost 0 bases, and 12 bases lay in between. Germline V lookup: CDR1 LNHDA, CDR2 SQIVND (reference sequence). CDR3 nucleotide sequence: TGTGCCAACACTTCCCCCCCTAACTATGGCTACACCTTC. It yields the protein CANTSPPNYGYTF.

This sequence joins TRBV6-1 and TRBJ1-4; D uncertain. V dropped 5 bases and J dropped 7 bases, with 17 bases sitting between them. There are 15 residues in the CDR3. The germline V gene encodes CDR1 MNHNS and CDR2 SASEGT. The CDR3 nucleotides are TGTGCCAGCAGTCCACCGGGTAGGGAGGTTGAAAAACTGTTTTTT. Protein sequence: CASSPPGREVEKLFF.

The rearrangement links TRBV10-3 to TRBJ1-1; D is perhaps TRBD1 (6 bases). The CDR3 consists of 16 residues. The germline V and J ends were trimmed by 6 bases and 1 base, with 18 bases remaining between them. Germline loops: CDR1 ENHRY, CDR2 SYGVKD. For the CDR3, the DNA is TGTGCCATCAGCCCCAACCGAGGGGGGAGGAACACTGAAGCTTTCTTT. This codes for CAISPNRGGRNTEAFF.